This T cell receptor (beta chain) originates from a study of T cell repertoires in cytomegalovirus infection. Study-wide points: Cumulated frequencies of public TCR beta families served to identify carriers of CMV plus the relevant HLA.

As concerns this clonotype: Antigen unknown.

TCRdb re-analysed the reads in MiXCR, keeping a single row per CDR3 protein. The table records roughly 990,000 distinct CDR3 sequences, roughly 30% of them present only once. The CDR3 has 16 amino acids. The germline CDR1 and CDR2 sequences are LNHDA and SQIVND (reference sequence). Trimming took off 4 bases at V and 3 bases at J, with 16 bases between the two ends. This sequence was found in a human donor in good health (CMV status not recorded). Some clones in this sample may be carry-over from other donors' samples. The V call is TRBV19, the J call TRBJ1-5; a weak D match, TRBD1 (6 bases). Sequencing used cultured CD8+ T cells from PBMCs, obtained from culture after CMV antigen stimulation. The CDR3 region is CASSKPRRGDNQPQHF. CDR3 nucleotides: TGTGCCAGTAGTAAACCCAGGAGGGGGGACAATCAGCCCCAGCATTTT.